The 15 T cell receptor beta chains presented below share a single source sample, sequenced in a study of cytomegalovirus exposure and HLA in healthy donors. The PCR ran on 60 Vbeta and 13 Jbeta primers. Here immunoSEQ multiplex PCR was the method, and the copy in TCRdb shows in-frame clones only, minus some. Here the sample spans about 90,000 clones, approximately 60% being singletons. The sequenced sample consisted of PBMCs. The receptors derive from a woman between 50 and 59 years old in good health and CMV-seropositive.

The V and J genes are TRBV7-2 and TRBJ2-5; no clear D gene. Per the germline V gene, CDR1 is SGHTA and CDR2 is FQGNSA. The CDR3 runs to 13 residues. Trimming cost V 6 bases and J 2 bases, with 10 bases left between them. CDR3 bases: TGTGCCAGCAGTCCGAACAGACAAGAGACCCAGTACTTC. It encodes CASSPNRQETQYF. Using reference TRBV7-2 and TRBJ2-5 for the parts outside the CDR3, the full variable domain is GAGVSQSPSNKVTEKGKDVELRCDPISGHTALYWYRQSLGQGLEFLIYFQGNSAPDKSGLPSDRFSAERTGGSVSTLTIQRTQQEDSAVYLCASSPNRQETQYFGPGTRLLVL.

The rearrangement links TRBV6-5 to TRBJ1-1, with 7 bases that match TRBD1. J was trimmed by 5 bases and V by 7 bases; bases with no gene match: 7. The CDR3 is 13 amino acids. Germline V lookup: CDR1 MNHEY, CDR2 SVGAGI. The chain's CDR3 is CASKEGAGTEAFF. CDR3 in DNA: TGTGCCAGCAAAGAGGGGGCCGGTACTGAAGCTTTCTTT.

The chain uses TRBV6-5 and TRBJ1-1; TRBD1 might be the D (6 bases). Trimming shortened V by 4 bases and J by 5 bases, and 14 bases separated the two germline ends. Germline assignment: CDR1 MNHEY and CDR2 SVGAGI. This CDR3 is 14 amino acids long. CDR3 in DNA: TGTGCCAGCAGTTTTACAGGGCCGGGGACTGAAGCTTTCTTT. Its translation: CASSFTGPGTEAFF.

The table lists this clone with a few counts. The chain recombines TRBV19 with TRBJ2-1; 9 nucleotides match TRBD2. This CDR3 has 14 amino acids. The germline CDR1 and CDR2 sequences are LNHDA and SQIVND (reference sequence). The V gene end was trimmed by 4 bases and the J gene end by 3 bases; junction bases not matched to a gene: 1. Written as DNA, the CDR3 is TGTGCCAGTAGTAATAGCGGGAGCTACAATGAGCAGTTCTTC. It encodes CASSNSGSYNEQFF.

This clone was observed a few times. The chain links TRBV9 to TRBJ1-3, with 10 bases identical to TRBD1. CDR3 length equals 16 residues. J lost 2 bases, V lost 3 bases, and 5 bases had no gene match. CDR1 is SGDLS, CDR2 YYNGEE, per germline. CDR3: CASSATGGKAGNTIYF. The CDR3 coding sequence is TGTGCCAGCAGCGCGACAGGGGGCAAGGCTGGAAACACCATATATTTT. The full variable domain, rest sourced from reference TRBV9 and TRBJ1-3, is DSGVTQTPKHLITATGQRVTLRCSPRSGDLSVYWYQQSLDQGLQFLIQYYNGEERAKGNILERFSAQQFPDLHSELNLSSLELGDSALYFCASSATGGKAGNTIYFGEGSWLTVV.

The J gene is TRBJ1-2, the V gene TRBV5-1; 7 bases are a match to TRBD1. Germline CDR1 and CDR2: SGHRS and YFSETQ. This CDR3 has 14 amino acids. Losses at the gene ends were 0 bases for V and 4 bases for J; bases not matched to a gene: 3. The CDR3, as DNA: TGCGCCAGCAGCTTGGCCGGGGACAGCTATGGCTACACCTTC. Its protein product is CASSLAGDSYGYTF.

The chain links TRBV7-3 to TRBJ2-1, with D perhaps matching TRBD1 (6 bases). Trimming stripped 2 bases from V and 0 bases from J, with 8 bases between. Germline-derived CDR1 and CDR2 are SGHTA and FQGTGA. This CDR3 spans 15 amino acids. The CDR3 loop is CASSLLGASYNEQFF. As DNA, the CDR3 is TGTGCCAGCAGCTTATTGGGGGCCTCCTACAATGAGCAGTTCTTC.

V is TRBV10-2 and J is TRBJ1-2; the match to TRBD1 covers 8 bases. J lost 4 bases, V lost 5 bases, and 3 bases had no gene match. The CDR3 runs 13 residues. The germline CDR1 and CDR2 sequences are WSHSY and SAAADI. Here the CDR3 reads CASSPDRGYGYTF. DNA for the CDR3: TGCGCCAGCAGTCCCGACAGGGGCTATGGCTACACCTTC.

This clone was counted between two and nine times. V usage is TRBV6-1 and J usage is TRBJ1-5; D uncertain. The CDR3 has 14 amino acids. V lost 2 bases and J 7 bases, leaving 12 bases between the germline ends. Germline CDR1 MNHNS, CDR2 SASEGT. CDR3 coding DNA: TGTGCCAGCAGTGAAATTTTTTGGGCACAGCCCCAGCATTTT. Its protein product is CASSEIFWAQPQHF.

The chain recombines TRBV19 with TRBJ2-7; D remains unclear. The germline V gene encodes CDR1 LNHDA and CDR2 SQIVND (reference sequence). Trimming pared 6 bases from V and 0 bases from J, leaving 12 bases between. This CDR3 has 14 amino acids. CDR3 loop: CASSKSPSSYEQYF. In nucleotides, the CDR3 is TGTGCCAGTAGCAAGTCGCCTAGCTCCTACGAGCAGTACTTC.

In this sample, this clone turned up a few times. This chain connects TRBV5-1 to TRBJ1-6, with D hard to call. V was cut by 1 base and J by 0 bases, with 8 bases left in between. CDR1 is SGHRS and CDR2 is YFSETQ in the germline V gene. The CDR3 sequence is 16 residues long. CDR3 coding DNA: TGCGCCAGCAGCTTGTCTTCGAGCTCCTATAATTCACCCCTCCACTTT. Its translation: CASSLSSSSYNSPLHF.

The rearrangement uses TRBV9 and TRBJ1-1; 8 bases agree with TRBD1. The CDR3 sequence is 15 residues long. In germline, CDR1 is SGDLS, CDR2 YYNGEE. Losses at the gene ends were 4 bases for V and 6 bases for J; bases not matched to a gene: 11. The CDR3 DNA reads as TGTGCCAGCAGCTTATACATAGGGACAGGCGCTGAAGCTTTCTTT. Its protein product is CASSLYIGTGAEAFF.

This clone was detected a few times. V gene TRBV18 combines with J gene TRBJ1-1; 8 bases are shared with TRBD1. Unmatched junction bases numbered 5, after V lost 3 bases and J lost 5 bases. This CDR3 has 14 amino acids. Germline-derived CDR1 and CDR2 are KGHSH and LQKENI. The CDR3 DNA reads as TGTGCCAGCTCACCGGACAGGGCGGGTACTGAAGCTTTCTTT. Its translation is CASSPDRAGTEAFF.

The chain carries TRBV6-1 and TRBJ1-4, with 10 positions matching TRBD1. After removal of 4 bases from V and 8 bases from J, the junction contained 7 bases not matched to a gene. From germline, CDR1 is MNHNS and CDR2 SASEGT. The CDR3 loop spans 15 amino acids. The CDR3 DNA is TGTGCCAGCAGTGTCCGGGACAGGGGAGGAGAAAAACTGTTTTTT. Its translation is CASSVRDRGGEKLFF.

The gene calls are TRBV5-1 and TRBJ2-7; perhaps TRBD2 as D (5 bases). This CDR3 spans 13 amino acids. In germline, CDR1 is SGHRS, CDR2 YFSETQ. The germline V and J ends were trimmed by 6 bases and 3 bases, with 13 bases remaining between them. Here the CDR3 reads CASNPGRGYEQYF. The DNA for the CDR3 is TGCGCCAGCAACCCCGGCCGGGGCTACGAGCAGTACTTC.